A selection of T cell receptor beta chains follows, all from one sample in a study of radiation and T cells in renal cell carcinoma. Some clones are missing from TCRdb's copy, which holds only in-frame ones; the method was immunoSEQ multiplex PCR. The data hold more than 65,000 clones, with 86% observed a single time. The specimen was blood, collected from a patient whose treatment included radiotherapy and nephrectomy. Every receptor here comes from a woman aged 45-60 years with renal cell carcinoma. The CDR3 runs from the conserved cysteine through the conserved F or W. The D gene is left open where the match is weak. Only some rows state a clone size, as once, few, many or a class for expanded clones.

clone_size j_call v_call d_call cdr3_nt cdr3_aa
NA TRBJ2-7 TRBV7-9 TRBD1 TGTGCCAGCAGCGACCGGGACAGCCCCTACGAGCAGTACTTC CASSDRDSPYEQYF
NA TRBJ2-7 TRBV5-1 NA TGCGCCAGCCAACCCCAGACTGGACTCCAGAGGGGGCAGTACTTC CASQPQTGLQRGQYF
NA TRBJ1-1 TRBV18 TRBD1 TGTGCCAGCTCACCCGGGACAGGGAACACTGAAGCTTTCTTT CASSPGTGNTEAFF
NA TRBJ2-3 TRBV10-3 NA TGTGCCACCAAACAGGGTGAGGTAGATACGCAGTATTTT CATKQGEVDTQYF
NA TRBJ2-7 TRBV19 NA TGTGCCAGTAGTACCCCCGGTTTGGCGGCCTACGAGCAGTACTTC CASSTPGLAAYEQYF
NA TRBJ1-2 TRBV7-8 NA TGTGCCAGCAGCTCCCGGTCTAACTATGGCTACACCTTC CASSSRSNYGYTF
NA TRBJ1-3 TRBV21-1 NA TGTGCCAGCAGCAAGAGGGAGGGCGGATCACATCCCAACACCATATATTTT CASSKREGGSHPNTIYF
NA TRBJ1-2 TRBV12-5 TRBD1 TGTGCTAGCTCACAGGGGATCTATGGCTACACCTTC CASSQGIYGYTF
few TRBJ2-1 TRBV4-2 NA TGTGCCAGCAGCCAAGATTCCCCTAGCCCCTCGGATGAGCAGTTCTTC CASSQDSPSPSDEQFF
NA TRBJ2-7 TRBV6-5 NA TGTGCCAGCAGTCGACCCGGACTCGGGCAGGAGCAGTACTTC CASSRPGLGQEQYF
few TRBJ2-1 TRBV14 NA TGTGCCAGCAGCCAATCCCCTGGGGGGATACAGTTCTTC CASSQSPGGIQFF
NA TRBJ2-1 TRBV11-3 NA TGTGCCAGCAGCTTAGATGGGGCGGACGAGCAGTTCTTC CASSLDGADEQFF
few TRBJ1-5 TRBV6-1 NA TGTGCCAGCAGTGAAGCGGGGTTTCCAGGTCAGCCCCAGCATTTT CASSEAGFPGQPQHF
NA TRBJ1-5 TRBV5-5 TRBD1 TGTGCCAGCAGCTTGGTAGGACAGGGCTATAGCAATCAGCCCCAGCATTTT CASSLVGQGYSNQPQHF
NA TRBJ2-7 TRBV7-9 TRBD2 TGTGCCAGCAGCTCATCTAGCGGGGGGAACTCCTACGAGCAGTACTTC CASSSSSGGNSYEQYF
NA TRBJ2-1 TRBV19 TRBD1 TGTGCCAGTACCCGGGACAGGGTAGGGGGCAACGCCTACAATGAGCAGTTCTTC CASTRDRVGGNAYNEQFF
NA TRBJ2-2 TRBV2 NA TGTGCCAGCAGAGCGGGCCCCGGGAACACCGGGGAGCTGTTTTTT CASRAGPGNTGELFF
NA TRBJ2-7 TRBV2 NA TGTGCCAGCAGTGGGGGCCTCACCGGGACTCCCGCTTACGAGCAGTACTTC CASSGGLTGTPAYEQYF
NA TRBJ1-2 TRBV19 TRBD1 TGTGCCAGTAGTACGGGCAGGGGGCATAACTATGGCTACACCTTC CASSTGRGHNYGYTF
NA TRBJ1-2 TRBV15 NA TGTGCCACCAGCCCAGAGTGGGAGTTTAATGGCTACACCTTC CATSPEWEFNGYTF
medium-sized TRBJ2-1 TRBV4-3 NA TGCGCCAGCAGCCAAGATCGGGCGGGGAACAATGAGCAGTTCTTC CASSQDRAGNNEQFF
NA TRBJ2-4 TRBV5-4 NA TGTGCCAGCAGCCCTTCTGTGGGGGACGTAGGGCAAAACATTCAGTACTTC CASSPSVGDVGQNIQYF
NA TRBJ2-1 TRBV5-1 NA TGCGCCAGCAGCTTAGAAGGGGTGTCCTACAATGAGCAGTTCTTC CASSLEGVSYNEQFF
NA TRBJ1-2 TRBV28 NA TGTGCCAGCATCCCCGCTGGGGTTACGATCCCAGATGGCTACACCTTC CASIPAGVTIPDGYTF
NA TRBJ2-7 TRBV9 TRBD2 TGTGCCAGCAGCGTAGCCCCCTCAGGACTAGCGGGAGAGCAGTACTTC CASSVAPSGLAGEQYF
once TRBJ1-3 TRBV6-5 NA TGTGCCACCGCGTGGGACTCTGGAAACACCATATATTTT CATAWDSGNTIYF
few TRBJ1-5 TRBV11-2 NA TGTGCCAGCAGCTTAGATAGGGATCAGCCCCAGCATTTT CASSLDRDQPQHF
NA TRBJ2-3 TRBV5-4 NA TGTGCCAGCAGATCCTTCGGGGGAACAGATACGCAGTATTTT CASRSFGGTDTQYF
NA TRBJ1-5 TRBV5-1 NA TGCGCCAGCAGCTTGGATCCAGGGGAGGGACAGCCCCAGCATTTT CASSLDPGEGQPQHF
NA TRBJ1-5 TRBV7-2 NA TGTGCCAGCAGCTCGGGTCTGGGGTATCAGCCCCAGCATTTT CASSSGLGYQPQHF
NA TRBJ1-4 TRBV7-6 NA TGTGCCAGCAGCTTAGAGGGGGGCCGTGAAAAACTGTTTTTT CASSLEGGREKLFF
NA TRBJ1-3 TRBV14 NA TGTGCCAGCAGCCAAGCACGGCAATCTGGAAACACCATATATTTT CASSQARQSGNTIYF
NA TRBJ2-3 TRBV30 NA TGTGCCTGGAGTAGGGGCCGGAAGGGGGCAGATACGCAGTATTTT CAWSRGRKGADTQYF
NA TRBJ1-1 TRBV11-2 NA TGTGCCAGCAGCCCCTATGGAGTGAACACTGAAGCTTTCTTT CASSPYGVNTEAFF
NA TRBJ1-6 TRBV7-6 NA TGTGCCAGCAGCTTAGAGGCAGGCTTCTATAATTCACCCCTCCACTTT CASSLEAGFYNSPLHF
NA TRBJ1-5 TRBV28 NA TGTGCCAGCAGTTTAAAGGGCCAGCCCCAGCATTTT CASSLKGQPQHF
NA TRBJ1-2 TRBV9 NA TGTGCCAGCAGCGTAGACGAGAACTATGGCTACACCTTC CASSVDENYGYTF
NA TRBJ1-5 TRBV27 NA TGTGCCAGCAGTCCTAGGGTATATCAGCCCCAGCATTTT CASSPRVYQPQHF
NA TRBJ1-1 TRBV6-4 NA TGTGCCAGCAGTTCAGGAGGGGAAGCGTCTGAAGCTTTCTTT CASSSGGEASEAFF
NA TRBJ2-7 TRBV5-4 NA TGTGCCAGCAGCTTCTGGACAGCTCCCACACTTAGCTCCTACGAGCAGTACTTC CASSFWTAPTLSSYEQYF
NA TRBJ2-5 TRBV18 TRBD2 TGTGCCAGCTCACCAAGGGGAGGGCGAGAGACCCAGTACTTC CASSPRGGRETQYF
NA TRBJ1-1 TRBV5-4 NA TGTGCCAGCAGCCGTGAGGGGCCGTTGAACACTGAAGCTTTCTTT CASSREGPLNTEAFF
few TRBJ1-1 TRBV27 NA TGTGCCAGCAGGGAATTGGAGGGGGGTGATACTGAAGCTTTCTTT CASRELEGGDTEAFF
few TRBJ1-3 TRBV9 NA TGTGCCAGCAGCGTCGGGACTTCGGGAAACACCATATATTTT CASSVGTSGNTIYF
NA TRBJ2-3 TRBV5-8 TRBD2 TGTGCCAGCAGCTGGGCAGGGCGGGAGGCGGATACGCAGTATTTT CASSWAGREADTQYF
NA TRBJ2-3 TRBV7-9 NA TGTGCCAGCAGCCCAGGGTGGGGAGACACAGATACGCAGTATTTT CASSPGWGDTDTQYF
NA TRBJ2-1 TRBV15 TRBD2 TGTGCCACCAGCAGGGGAGGGCTTAAAAATGAGCAGTTCTTC CATSRGGLKNEQFF
NA TRBJ1-6 TRBV30 NA TGTGCCTGGAGTGTACTGGGTATTGGATCACCCCTCCACTTT CAWSVLGIGSPLHF
once TRBJ1-1 TRBV7-9 NA TGTGCCAGCAGCTTAGCAGGGGGTCGGGAAGCTTTCTTT CASSLAGGREAFF